These 29 T cell receptor beta chains were all obtained from the same sample, sequenced in a study of regulatory T cells in long-lasting Graves disease. Building of the TCR beta libraries involved iRepertoire HTBI primers and Arm-PCR of CDR3 regions. TCRdb passed the multiplex PCR reads through MiXCR, listing each CDR3 protein once. The sample consists of roughly 430,000 distinct CDR3 sequences, roughly 15% of them appearing once. Time point here: newly diagnosed GD, antithyroid drugs for less than 3 months. Making the TCR library involved RNA that had been extracted from PBMCs. These data also formed part of another study, on T cells in Graves' hyperthyroidism and ophthalmopathy.

Source: peripheral blood mononuclear cells (PBMCs), taken at new diagnosis, from a patient treated with antithyroid drugs. The receptors stem from a woman in her thirties with Graves disease.

There are a few counts of this clonotype. V and J are TRBV2 and TRBJ2-3; D may match TRBD1 or TRBD2 (5 bases each). The CDR3 has 15 amino acids. Germline V lookup: CDR1 SNHLY, CDR2 FYNNEI. The V end was cut by 2 bases, the J end by 4 bases, with 13 bases between. CDR3 region: CASSETRGRPDTQYF. In DNA, the CDR3 is TGTGCCAGCAGTGAAACCCGGGGCCGACCAGATACGCAGTATTTT.

This clonotype appeared many times. The rearrangement links TRBV11-2 to TRBJ2-3, with 7 nucleotides matching TRBD2. Germline assignment: CDR1 SGHAT and CDR2 FQNNGV. The CDR3 covers 14 residues. Trimming cost V 7 bases and J 3 bases; bases outside gene matches: 7. CDR3 sequence: CASTTSVGTDTQYF. In DNA form, the CDR3 reads TGTGCCAGCACAACTAGCGTGGGGACAGATACGCAGTATTTT.

In this sample, this clonotype turned up many times. This chain joins TRBV6-2 or TRBV6-3 and TRBJ2-1, with D unclear. This CDR3 comprises 14 residues. Germline assignment: CDR1 MNHEY and CDR2 SVGEGT. V was trimmed by 4 bases and J by 3 bases, leaving 10 bases between them. CDR3 region: CASSSHLIYNEQFF. CDR3 nucleotides: TGTGCCAGCAGTTCCCATCTAATCTACAATGAGCAGTTCTTC.

This clonotype was seen repeatedly, ten times or more. This rearrangement joins TRBV11-2 to TRBJ1-1, with D uncertain. This CDR3 has 14 amino acids. Trimming left V 2 bases short and J 0 bases short, with 7 bases between. Looked up from germline, CDR1 is SGHAT and CDR2 is FQNNGV. The CDR3 sequence: CASSLQLMNTEAFF. The CDR3 DNA follows: TGTGCCAGCAGCTTACAGCTCATGAACACTGAAGCTTTCTTT. The entire variable domain, with the rest obtained from reference TRBV11-2 and TRBJ1-1, is as follows: EAGVAQSPRYKIIEKRQSVAFWCNPISGHATLYWYQQILGQGPKLLIQFQNNGVVDDSQLPKDRFSAERLKGVDSTLKIQPAKLEDSAVYLCASSLQLMNTEAFFGQGTRLTVV.

This clonotype was seen at least ten times. The rearrangement uses TRBV11-2 and TRBJ2-3; weak D call: TRBD2 (5 bases). CDR3 length equals 15 residues. The V gene lost 5 bases and the J gene lost 1 base, with 13 bases spanning the gap. Germline V gene sequence: CDR1 SGHAT, CDR2 FQNNGV. CDR3 region: CASSPRRARTDTQYF. As DNA, the CDR3 is TGTGCCAGCAGCCCCCGGCGGGCCCGCACAGATACGCAGTATTTT. Based on the CDR3 plus reference TRBV11-2 and TRBJ2-3, the full variable domain is EAGVAQSPRYKIIEKRQSVAFWCNPISGHATLYWYQQILGQGPKLLIQFQNNGVVDDSQLPKDRFSAERLKGVDSTLKIQPAKLEDSAVYLCASSPRRARTDTQYFGPGTRLTVL.

This clonotype was counted a few times. The junction differs from germline at one of its ends, possibly a read error. The CDR3 region is CASSIWTSGNYDEQFF. The DNA of the CDR3 is TGTGCCAGCAGCATTTGGACTAGCGGGAACTACGATGAGCAGTTCTTC. The rearrangement uses TRBV7-9 and TRBJ2-1; 12 bases are a match to TRBD2. CDR3 length equals 16 residues. Germline V gene sequence: CDR1 SEHNR, CDR2 FQNEAQ (reference sequence).

The gene calls are TRBV2 and TRBJ2-5; 7 bases map to TRBD1. The CDR3 consists of 16 residues. The V and J ends lost 6 bases and 3 bases, in that order; junction bases with no gene match: 13. The germline V gene has CDR1 SNHLY and CDR2 FYNNEI. The CDR3 DNA reads as TGTGCCAGCAGCCCTTTGACGGGACAGCTTAAAGAGACCCAGTACTTC. This gives the protein CASSPLTGQLKETQYF.

The chain is built from TRBV5-4 and TRBJ2-2; 8 positions agree with TRBD2. CDR1 is SGHNT and CDR2 is YYREEE in the germline V gene (reference sequence). J lost 0 bases, V lost 0 bases, and 1 base had no gene match. The CDR3 covers 16 residues. This CDR3 reads CASSLGLAPNTGELFF. DNA of the CDR3: TGTGCCAGCAGCTTGGGACTAGCGCCGAACACCGGGGAGCTGTTTTTT.

A few counts support this clonotype. The chain uses TRBV29-1 and TRBJ1-4; TRBD1 matches at 7 bases. V dropped 7 bases and J dropped 8; count of bases not matched to a gene: 10. In germline, CDR1 is SQVTM, CDR2 ANQGSEA. This CDR3 comprises 13 residues. CDR3 DNA: TGCAGCGCCAAGGGGGACAGTCACGAAAAACTGTTTTTT. Translating gives CSAKGDSHEKLFF.

Many counts were recorded for this clonotype. The genes are TRBV12-3 or TRBV12-4 and TRBJ1-1; maybe TRBD1 (5 bases). V dropped 2 bases and J dropped 1 base, with 14 bases sitting between them. This CDR3 contains 16 residues. CDR3 loop: CASSLNQGGKNTEAFF. CDR3 in DNA: TGTGCCAGCAGTTTAAATCAGGGAGGAAAGAACACTGAAGCTTTCTTT.

This clonotype has only a few counts. The chain uses TRBV28 and TRBJ1-4, with 9 positions matching TRBD1. Per the germline V gene, CDR1 is MDHEN and CDR2 is SYDVKM. The CDR3 is 15 residues long. Trimming at V came to 5 bases and at J to 7 bases, leaving 8 bases not matched to a gene. The CDR3 spells CASSPSGTGFEKLFF. In DNA form, the CDR3 reads TGTGCCAGCAGTCCTTCCGGGACAGGGTTTGAAAAACTGTTTTTT.

V gene TRBV20-1 combines with J gene TRBJ1-3, with unresolved D. Trimming cost V 0 bases and J 0 bases, with 6 bases left between them. This CDR3 has 14 amino acids. Germline V gene sequence: CDR1 DFQATT, CDR2 SNEGSKA (reference sequence). CDR3 region: CSAREPDSGNTIYF. The CDR3 DNA follows: TGCAGTGCTAGAGAGCCAGACTCTGGAAACACCATATATTTT.

The chain joins TRBV28 to TRBJ2-7, with D unclear. Trimming cost V 10 bases and J 0 bases, with 16 bases left between them. The CDR3 runs to 14 residues. Germline V gives CDR1 MDHEN, CDR2 SYDVKM. The CDR3 region is CATGKKSISYEQYF. The CDR3 nucleotides are TGTGCCACCGGTAAGAAGAGTATCTCCTACGAGCAGTACTTC.

This clonotype was recorded many times. V and J are TRBV7-8 and TRBJ2-5, with D possibly matching TRBD2 (7 bases). The CDR3 has 18 amino acids. Trimming shortened V by 3 bases and J by 10 bases, and 30 bases separated the two germline ends. The V gene's germline CDR1 is SGHVS and CDR2 FQNEAQ. CDR3 region: CASSFRGGASISGTLQYF. DNA of the CDR3: TGTGCCAGCAGCTTTAGGGGGGGGGCTAGCATTTCTGGTACCCTCCAGTACTTC.

This clonotype was seen more than once but under ten times. It may be a read error: a sequence one base away is much more abundant. This sequence joins TRBV5-8 and TRBJ2-5, with D tentatively TRBD2 (6 bases). Germline lookup yields CDR1 SGHTS and CDR2 YDEGEE. The ends were cut back, 2 bases at V and 6 bases at J, with 20 bases in the middle. The CDR3 contains 16 residues. The CDR3 is CASSLGGGAGQQTQYF. In DNA form, the CDR3 reads TGTGCCAGCAGCTTAGGCGGCGGGGCCGGGCAACAGACCCAGTACTTC.

Many counts were recorded for this clonotype. The V gene is TRBV28, the J gene TRBJ1-5; 7 bases match TRBD1. With 2 bases clipped from V and 2 bases from J, the junction kept 12 bases outside the gene matches. The CDR3 has 18 residues. Germline lookup yields CDR1 MDHEN and CDR2 SYDVKM. The CDR3 region is CASSLDRFRGQRNQPQHF. DNA of the CDR3: TGTGCCAGCAGTTTAGATAGGTTTAGGGGACAGCGCAATCAGCCCCAGCATTTT. Full variable domain (rest looked up from reference TRBV28 and TRBJ1-5): DVKVTQSSRYLVKRTGEKVFLECVQDMDHENMFWYRQDPGLGLRLIYFSYDVKMKEKGDIPEGYSVSREKKERFSLILESASTNQTSMYLCASSLDRFRGQRNQPQHFGDGTRLSIL.

Ten or more counts support this clonotype. The gene calls are TRBV7-9 and TRBJ2-1, with TRBD2 identical over 9 bases. J lost 4 bases, V lost 3 bases, and 7 bases had no gene match. There are 16 residues in the CDR3. CDR1 is SEHNR, CDR2 FQNEAQ, per germline (reference sequence). CDR3 region: CASSFVRLAGYNEQFF. In DNA, the CDR3 is TGTGCCAGCAGCTTTGTCCGGCTAGCGGGATACAATGAGCAGTTCTTC. Using reference TRBV7-9 and TRBJ2-1 for the parts outside the CDR3, the full variable domain is DTGVSQNPRHKITKRGQNVTFRCDPISEHNRLYWYRQTLGQGPEFLTYFQNEAQLEKSRLLSDRFSAERPKGSFSTLEIQRTEQGDSAMYLCASSFVRLAGYNEQFFGPGTRLTVL.

This clonotype has ten or more counts. V usage is TRBV12-3 or TRBV12-4 and J usage is TRBJ2-1; D gene uncertain. The CDR3 length is 14 residues. With 6 bases removed from V and 0 bases from J, the gap between germline ends came to 9 bases. The CDR3, as DNA: TGTGCCAGCAGCTCCAGCAGCTCCTACAATGAGCAGTTCTTC. It specifies CASSSSSSYNEQFF.

This clonotype showed up many times. The V and J genes are TRBV2 and TRBJ1-4; 7 bases match TRBD1. CDR3 length equals 16 residues. CDR1 and CDR2 from the germline V gene are SNHLY and FYNNEI. Germline trimming cut 7 bases from V and 8 bases from J; bases unmatched to any gene: 16. DNA for the CDR3: TGTGCCAGCACGGGACACGAGACAGGGTTTTGGGAAAAACTGTTTTTT. Translating gives CASTGHETGFWEKLFF.

This clonotype was seen repeatedly, ten times or more. The chain employs TRBV20-1 and TRBJ2-4; maybe TRBD2 (5 bases). The germline V gene encodes CDR1 DFQATT and CDR2 SNEGSKA (reference sequence). The CDR3 loop spans 14 amino acids. Trimming removed 2 bases at V and 6 bases at J, with 14 bases between. CDR3 nucleotides: TGCAGTGCTAGATTCCGGGGAACTAGAAACATTCAGTACTTC. Translating it yields CSARFRGTRNIQYF.

This clonotype has just a few counts. The gene calls are TRBV20-1 and TRBJ1-1; D gene unclear. V lost 2 bases and J lost 3, with 10 bases in between. This CDR3 is built from 13 residues. From germline, CDR1 is DFQATT and CDR2 SNEGSKA (reference sequence). CDR3 amino acids: CSARPGRDTEAFF. CDR3 DNA: TGCAGTGCTAGACCGGGTCGGGACACTGAAGCTTTCTTT.

The chain uses TRBV10-2 and TRBJ2-2; no definite D call. Per germline, CDR1 WSHSY and CDR2 SAAADI. The V and J ends lost 0 bases and 0 bases respectively, with 8 bases between them. This CDR3 is 16 amino acids long. CDR3 region: CASSESDVTNTGELFF. In nucleotides, the CDR3 is TGCGCCAGCAGTGAGTCGGACGTAACGAACACCGGGGAGCTGTTTTTT.

A remark on this clonotype: A far larger clone is one base from this, pointing to a likely read error. V and J are TRBV7-2 and TRBJ1-1; D is ambiguous. Germline V gene lookup returns CDR1 SGHTA and CDR2 FQGNSA. CDR3 length: 13 amino acids. Here the CDR3 reads CGSSPAGDTEAFF. CDR3 sequence (DNA): TGCGGCAGCAGCCCAGCGGGCGACACTGAAGCTTTCTTT.

This clonotype has at least ten counts. V is TRBV12-3 or TRBV12-4 and J is TRBJ2-7; 12 bases agree with TRBD2. The CDR3 is 16 amino acids. V shed 5 bases, J shed 3 bases, and the junction held 8 bases outside the gene matches. CDR3 sequence (DNA): TGTGCCAGCAGTCCCACTGGACTAGCGGGACTCTACGAGCAGTACTTC. Translating it yields CASSPTGLAGLYEQYF.

The chain employs TRBV2 and TRBJ1-1, with D perhaps TRBD1 (5 bases). The V gene's germline CDR1 is SNHLY and CDR2 FYNNEI. The CDR3 is made up of 15 amino acids. Trimming took off 5 bases at V and 0 bases at J, with 13 bases between the two ends. The CDR3 sequence is CASSSAGPLNTEAFF. The CDR3 coding sequence is TGTGCCAGCAGTTCAGCGGGACCCTTGAACACTGAAGCTTTCTTT. Supplemented by reference TRBV2 and TRBJ1-1, the full variable domain reads EPEVTQTPSHQVTQMGQEVILRCVPISNHLYFYWYRQILGQKVEFLVSFYNNEISEKSEIFDDQFSVERPDGSNFTLKIRSTKLEDSAMYFCASSSAGPLNTEAFFGQGTRLTVV.

The chain couples TRBV30 to TRBJ2-2; 13 positions match TRBD2. V trimming: 5 bases; J trimming: 2 bases; junction bases outside the gene matches: 5. The length of the CDR3 is 16 residues. Germline assignment: CDR1 GTSNPN and CDR2 SVGIG (reference sequence). The CDR3 loop is CAWAGLAGHNTGELFF. The CDR3 nucleotides are TGTGCCTGGGCGGGACTAGCGGGACATAACACCGGGGAGCTGTTTTTT.

This clonotype was recorded many times. The chain employs TRBV6-2 or TRBV6-3 and TRBJ2-1; TRBD2 matches at 7 bases. Trimming removed 5 bases from V and 0 bases from J; junction bases left unmatched: 7. Germline CDR1 MNHEY, CDR2 SVGEGT. The CDR3 sequence is 16 residues long. The CDR3 region has the DNA TGTGCCAGCAGTGAATGGGGGGGTATCTCCTACAATGAGCAGTTCTTC. The encoded protein is CASSEWGGISYNEQFF.

The genes are TRBV28 and TRBJ1-5; D perhaps matches TRBD1 (5 bases). The germline CDR1 and CDR2 sequences are MDHEN and SYDVKM. Trimming cost V 6 bases and J 0 bases, with 15 bases left between them. CDR3 length: 16 residues. CDR3 amino acids: CASSPLGGLSNQPQHF. The CDR3 DNA is TGTGCCAGCAGCCCTCTTGGGGGACTTAGCAATCAGCCCCAGCATTTT.

This chain connects TRBV7-9 to TRBJ1-4; D might be TRBD1 (5 bases). From germline, CDR1 is SEHNR and CDR2 FQNEAQ (reference sequence). V gave up 5 bases and J gave up 6 bases, with 13 bases separating them. This CDR3 comprises 14 residues. The CDR3: CASSLGREYEKLFF. Written as DNA, the CDR3 is TGTGCCAGCAGCCTGGGCAGGGAGTATGAAAAACTGTTTTTT. Full variable domain (remainder filled in from reference TRBV7-9 and TRBJ1-4): DTGVSQNPRHKITKRGQNVTFRCDPISEHNRLYWYRQTLGQGPEFLTYFQNEAQLEKSRLLSDRFSAERPKGSFSTLEIQRTEQGDSAMYLCASSLGREYEKLFFGSGTQLSVL.